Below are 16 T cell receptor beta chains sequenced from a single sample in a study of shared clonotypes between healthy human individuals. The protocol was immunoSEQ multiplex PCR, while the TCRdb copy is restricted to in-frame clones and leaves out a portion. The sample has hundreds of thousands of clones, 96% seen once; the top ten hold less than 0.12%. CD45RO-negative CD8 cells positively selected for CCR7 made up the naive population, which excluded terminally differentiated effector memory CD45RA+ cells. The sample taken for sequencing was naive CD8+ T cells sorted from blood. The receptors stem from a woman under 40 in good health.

CDR3 DNA: TGCGCCAGCAGCTTAAACCAGGGTGGCGAGCAGTACTTC. It specifies CASSLNQGGEQYF. This chain connects TRBV5-1 to TRBJ2-7; TRBD1 is a possible D gene (5 bases). The V and J ends lost 2 bases and 6 bases respectively, with 12 bases between them. The germline V gene encodes CDR1 SGHRS and CDR2 YFSETQ. The CDR3 extends over 13 amino acids.

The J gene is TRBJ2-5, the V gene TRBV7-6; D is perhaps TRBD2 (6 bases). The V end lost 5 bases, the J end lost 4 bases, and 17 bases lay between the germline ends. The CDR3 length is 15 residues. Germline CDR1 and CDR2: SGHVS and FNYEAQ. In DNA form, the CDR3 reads TGTGCCAGCAGCGCCGGACGGGACTTTGGAGAGACCCAGTACTTC. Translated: CASSAGRDFGETQYF.

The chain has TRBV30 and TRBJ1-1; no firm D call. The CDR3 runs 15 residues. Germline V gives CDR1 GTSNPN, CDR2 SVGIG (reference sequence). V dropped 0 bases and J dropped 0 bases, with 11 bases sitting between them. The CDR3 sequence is CAWSVGIGMNTEAFF. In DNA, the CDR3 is TGTGCCTGGAGTGTGGGGATAGGGATGAACACTGAAGCTTTCTTT. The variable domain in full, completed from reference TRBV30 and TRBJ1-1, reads SQTIHQWPATLVQPVGSPLSLECTVEGTSNPNLYWYRQAAGRGLQLLFYSVGIGQISSEVPQNLSASRPQDRQFILSSKKLLLSDSGFYLCAWSVGIGMNTEAFFGQGTRLTVV.

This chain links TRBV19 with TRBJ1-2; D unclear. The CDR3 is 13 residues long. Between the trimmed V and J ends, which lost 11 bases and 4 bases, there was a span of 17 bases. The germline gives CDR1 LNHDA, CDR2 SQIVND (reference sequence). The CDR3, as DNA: TGTGCCGCCTCCCCCTTTGGTGGCTATGGCTACACCTTC. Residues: CAASPFGGYGYTF.

In nucleotides, the CDR3 is TGTGCCAGTAGTATTTTGGGGACTAGCGTCGAGCAGTACTTC. Its protein product is CASSILGTSVEQYF. The V gene is TRBV19, the J gene TRBJ2-7; 10 nucleotides agree with TRBD2. Looked up from germline, CDR1 is LNHDA and CDR2 is SQIVND (reference sequence). The CDR3 is made up of 14 amino acids. Unmatched junction bases numbered 5, after V lost 3 bases and J lost 6 bases.

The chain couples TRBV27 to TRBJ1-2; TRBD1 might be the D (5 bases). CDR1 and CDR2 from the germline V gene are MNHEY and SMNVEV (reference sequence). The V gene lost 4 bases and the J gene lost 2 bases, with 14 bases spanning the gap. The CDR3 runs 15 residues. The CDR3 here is CASSSRGWGNYGYTF. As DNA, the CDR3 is TGTGCCAGCAGTTCTCGGGGGTGGGGGAACTATGGCTACACCTTC.

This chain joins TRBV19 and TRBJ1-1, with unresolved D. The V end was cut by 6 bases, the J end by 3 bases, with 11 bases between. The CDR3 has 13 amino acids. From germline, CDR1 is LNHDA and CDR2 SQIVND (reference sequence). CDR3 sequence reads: CASSFTEYTEAFF. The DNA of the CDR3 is TGTGCCAGTAGCTTCACAGAGTACACTGAAGCTTTCTTT.

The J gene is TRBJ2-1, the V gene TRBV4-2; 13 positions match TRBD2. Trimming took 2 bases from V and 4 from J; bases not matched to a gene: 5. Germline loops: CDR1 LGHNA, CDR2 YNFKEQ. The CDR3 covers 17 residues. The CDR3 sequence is CASSQTGLAGVYNEQFF. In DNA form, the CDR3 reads TGTGCCAGCAGCCAAACAGGACTAGCGGGAGTGTACAATGAGCAGTTCTTC.

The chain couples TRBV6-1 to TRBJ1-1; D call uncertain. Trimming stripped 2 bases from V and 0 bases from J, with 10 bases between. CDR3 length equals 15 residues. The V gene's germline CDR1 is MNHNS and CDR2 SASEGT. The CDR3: CASSEIGIMNTEAFF. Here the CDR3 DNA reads TGTGCCAGCAGTGAAATCGGGATAATGAACACTGAAGCTTTCTTT.

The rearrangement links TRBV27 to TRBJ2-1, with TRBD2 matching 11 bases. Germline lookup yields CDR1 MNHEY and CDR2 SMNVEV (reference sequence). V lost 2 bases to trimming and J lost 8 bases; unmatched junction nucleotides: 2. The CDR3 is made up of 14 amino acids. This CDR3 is CASSLGTSGYEQFF. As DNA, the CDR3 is TGTGCCAGCAGTTTAGGGACTAGCGGTTATGAGCAGTTCTTC.

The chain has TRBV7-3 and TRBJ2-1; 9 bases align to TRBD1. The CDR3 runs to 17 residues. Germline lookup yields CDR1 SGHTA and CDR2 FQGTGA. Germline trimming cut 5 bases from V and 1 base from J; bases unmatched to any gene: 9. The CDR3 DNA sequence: TGTGCCAGCAGCCCAGCAAAGGGACAGGGATCCTACAATGAGCAGTTCTTC. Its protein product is CASSPAKGQGSYNEQFF. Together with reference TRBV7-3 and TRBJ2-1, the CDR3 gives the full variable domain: GAGVSQTPSNKVTEKGKYVELRCDPISGHTALYWYRQSLGQGPEFLIYFQGTGAADDSGLPNDRFFAVRPEGSVSTLKIQRTERGDSAVYLCASSPAKGQGSYNEQFFGPGTRLTVL.

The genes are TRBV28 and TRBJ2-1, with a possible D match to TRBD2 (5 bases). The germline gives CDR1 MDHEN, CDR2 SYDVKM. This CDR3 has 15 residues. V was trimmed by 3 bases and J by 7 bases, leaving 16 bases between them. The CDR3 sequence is CASSFRLAPDNEQFF. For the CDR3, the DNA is TGTGCCAGCAGTTTTCGGCTAGCCCCTGATAATGAGCAGTTCTTC.

CDR3 bases: TGTGCCAGCAGTTATCAGCGGAGCTCCTACAATGAGCAGTTCTTC. Translation gives CASSYQRSSYNEQFF. The J gene is TRBJ2-1, the V gene TRBV6-6, with a tentative D call TRBD2 (5 bases). V was shortened by 3 bases and J by 0 bases, with 9 bases between the two germline ends. Germline assignment: CDR1 MNHNY and CDR2 SVGAGI (reference sequence). The CDR3 length is 15 residues.

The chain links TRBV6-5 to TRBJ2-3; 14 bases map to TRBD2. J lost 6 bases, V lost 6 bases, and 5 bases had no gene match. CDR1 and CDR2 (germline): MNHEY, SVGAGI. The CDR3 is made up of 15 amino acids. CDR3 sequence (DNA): TGTGCCAGCAGCCCGACTAGCGGGGGGGCCGATACGCAGTATTTT. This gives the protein CASSPTSGGADTQYF.

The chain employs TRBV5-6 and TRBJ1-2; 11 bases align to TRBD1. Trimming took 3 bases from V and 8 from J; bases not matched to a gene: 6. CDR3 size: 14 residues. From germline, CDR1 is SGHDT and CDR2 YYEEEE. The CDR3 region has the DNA TGTGCCAGCAGCTCGGACAGGGGGCGTCGAGGCTACACCTTC. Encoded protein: CASSSDRGRRGYTF.

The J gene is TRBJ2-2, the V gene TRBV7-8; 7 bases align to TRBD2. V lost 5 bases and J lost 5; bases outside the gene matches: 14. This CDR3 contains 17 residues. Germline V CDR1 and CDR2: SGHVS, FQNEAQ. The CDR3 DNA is TGTGCCAGCAGCCCAACAATAGCGGGCCTATCTACCGGGGAGCTGTTTTTT. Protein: CASSPTIAGLSTGELFF.